This passage covers 20 T cell receptor beta chains from one sample sequenced in a study of shared clonotypes between healthy human individuals. Only in-frame clones appear in the TCRdb table, and some are missing; sequencing was by immunoSEQ multiplex PCR. This table has about 2 million clones, 90% to 95% appearing once. The specimen sequenced was naive CD4+ T cells sorted from blood. Subset in this sample: CD45RA+ positively selected. These receptors were collected from a man aged 18-30 years in good health.

The genes are TRBV11-3 and TRBJ2-1, with D possibly matching TRBD2 (6 bases). The CDR3 covers 15 residues. Germline V gives CDR1 SGHNT, CDR2 YENEEA. The V gene lost 3 bases and the J gene lost 0 bases, with 9 bases spanning the gap. This CDR3 is CASSLGLRSYNEQFF. CDR3 DNA: TGTGCCAGCAGCTTGGGACTCCGCTCCTACAATGAGCAGTTCTTC.

The CDR3 here is CASSQDPDPVKGYTF. In nucleotides, the CDR3 is TGTGCCAGCAGCCAAGACCCGGACCCGGTGAAAGGCTACACCTTC. J is TRBJ1-2 and V is TRBV4-2; D is unclear. V lost 0 bases and J lost 8, with 16 bases in between. Per the germline V gene, CDR1 is LGHNA and CDR2 is YNFKEQ. This CDR3 has 15 amino acids.

This sequence joins TRBV30 and TRBJ2-3; weak D call: TRBD2 (6 bases). The CDR3 has 13 amino acids. Trimming took off 2 bases at V and 4 bases at J, with 10 bases between the two ends. Germline V gives CDR1 GTSNPN, CDR2 SVGIG (reference sequence). CDR3 in DNA: TGTGCCTGGAGTCGGAGGGAGGCAGATACGCAGTATTTT. It translates to CAWSRREADTQYF. The entire variable domain, with the rest obtained from reference TRBV30 and TRBJ2-3, is as follows: SQTIHQWPATLVQPVGSPLSLECTVEGTSNPNLYWYRQAAGRGLQLLFYSVGIGQISSEVPQNLSASRPQDRQFILSSKKLLLSDSGFYLCAWSRREADTQYFGPGTRLTVL.

The count of this clone is one. The gene calls are TRBV10-3 and TRBJ2-2; 12 nucleotides line up with TRBD2. Germline CDR1 is ENHRY and CDR2 is SYGVKD. CDR3 length: 18 amino acids. The J segment lost 2 bases and the V segment lost 6 bases, leaving 10 bases of the junction unmatched. The CDR3 nucleotides read TGTGCCATCAGGGAACCGGGACTAGCGGGCGTTAACACCGGGGAGCTGTTTTTT. The encoded protein is CAIREPGLAGVNTGELFF.

This clone appeared once. The rearrangement uses TRBV7-9 and TRBJ1-1; 7 positions agree with TRBD1. With 5 bases clipped from V and 3 bases from J, the junction kept 9 bases outside the gene matches. This CDR3 has 15 residues. Per germline, CDR1 SEHNR and CDR2 FQNEAQ (reference sequence). DNA of the CDR3: TGTGCCAGCAGCGGGTCCGGGACAGACCACACTGAAGCTTTCTTT. Amino acids: CASSGSGTDHTEAFF.

The chain links TRBV5-1 to TRBJ1-1; no firm D call. The CDR3 extends over 14 amino acids. The V gene's germline CDR1 is SGHRS and CDR2 YFSETQ. Trimming cost V 0 bases and J 5 bases, with 11 bases left between them. The CDR3 region has the DNA TGCGCCAGCAGCTTGGGGGCTAGTTGGACTGAAGCTTTCTTT. It is translated as CASSLGASWTEAFF.

The rearrangement uses TRBV30 and TRBJ1-1, with D perhaps TRBD1 (6 bases). The germline V gene encodes CDR1 GTSNPN and CDR2 SVGIG (reference sequence). The CDR3 consists of 13 residues. V was trimmed by 0 bases and J by 7 bases, leaving 12 bases between them. CDR3 protein: CAWSVNRAVEAFF. The CDR3, as DNA: TGTGCCTGGAGTGTGAACAGGGCGGTTGAAGCTTTCTTT.

As regards this clone: This same CDR3 is encoded by further DNA sequences in the sample. The chain uses TRBV6-5 and TRBJ1-2; D not certain. This CDR3 has 14 amino acids. The V and J ends lost 0 bases and 1 base respectively, with 6 bases between them. The germline CDR1 and CDR2 sequences are MNHEY and SVGAGI. The DNA of the CDR3 is TGTGCCAGCAGTTACTCCCGGGGTAACTATGGCTACACCTTC. Its translation is CASSYSRGNYGYTF.

The chain joins TRBV28 to TRBJ1-1; 7 bases line up with TRBD1. Per the germline V gene, CDR1 is MDHEN and CDR2 is SYDVKM. Unmatched junction bases numbered 18, after V lost 5 bases and J lost 0 bases. The CDR3 covers 19 residues. CDR3 nucleotides: TGTGCCAGCAGTCATATTCCTCTGACAGGGTACCTTGTGAACACTGAAGCTTTCTTT. Protein product: CASSHIPLTGYLVNTEAFF.

Here the CDR3 DNA reads TGTGCCAGCAGCCTAACAGTTGGAGGAAACTATGGCTACACCTTC. Amino acids: CASSLTVGGNYGYTF. The chain employs TRBV7-2 and TRBJ1-2; no firm D call. The CDR3 length is 15 residues. Trimming pared 5 bases from V and 2 bases from J, leaving 15 bases between. Per the germline V gene, CDR1 is SGHTA and CDR2 is FQGNSA. The whole variable domain, remainder taken from reference TRBV7-2 and TRBJ1-2, is GAGVSQSPSNKVTEKGKDVELRCDPISGHTALYWYRQSLGQGLEFLIYFQGNSAPDKSGLPSDRFSAERTGGSVSTLTIQRTQQEDSAVYLCASSLTVGGNYGYTFGSGTRLTVV.

The chain combines TRBV5-4 with TRBJ1-2; no clear D gene. CDR3 size: 16 residues. V was shortened by 2 bases and J by 9 bases, with 23 bases between the two germline ends. Germline V CDR1 and CDR2: SGHNT, YYREEE (reference sequence). In DNA form, the CDR3 reads TGTGCCAGCAGCTTTGGCTTCATATCGGAAGGGTTGAGCTACACCTTC. This codes for CASSFGFISEGLSYTF.

The chain links TRBV5-1 to TRBJ2-1; tentatively, D is TRBD2 (5 bases). This CDR3 region has 15 residues. The germline CDR1 and CDR2 sequences are SGHRS and YFSETQ. Trimming took 7 bases from V and 0 from J, leaving 14 bases between them. CDR3 sequence: CASRYDGGSYNEQFF. For the CDR3, the DNA is TGCGCCAGCCGTTATGATGGAGGCTCCTACAATGAGCAGTTCTTC.

V and J are TRBV29-1 and TRBJ2-7; D might be TRBD1 (7 bases). CDR3 length: 12 residues. V was cut by 7 bases and J by 6 bases, with 16 bases left in between. Germline V lookup: CDR1 SQVTM, CDR2 ANQGSEA. The CDR3 reads CSAGVGGIEQYF. The DNA for the CDR3 is TGCAGCGCGGGGGTAGGGGGCATCGAGCAGTACTTC.

The rearrangement uses TRBV7-8 and TRBJ2-1; 12 bases match TRBD1. The CDR3 consists of 15 residues. V was pared by 1 base and J by 6 bases, with 1 base of the junction left unmatched. The V gene's germline CDR1 is SGHVS and CDR2 FQNEAQ. The CDR3 sequence is CASSLGDRGRNEQFF. The DNA for the CDR3 is TGTGCCAGCAGCTTAGGGGACAGGGGGCGCAATGAGCAGTTCTTC.

The chain is built from TRBV6-5 and TRBJ2-3; D might be TRBD1 or TRBD2, each matching 6 bases. V lost 6 bases, J lost 8 bases, and 21 bases lay in between. CDR1 MNHEY and CDR2 SVGAGI come from the germline V gene. The CDR3 covers 15 residues. The chain's CDR3 is CASRTTGEPGATQYF. The CDR3 coding sequence is TGTGCCAGCAGAACCACCGGAGAGCCGGGGGCTACGCAGTATTTT.

The chain combines TRBV25-1 with TRBJ2-5, with unresolved D. Trimming cost V 5 bases and J 2 bases, with 12 bases left between them. The germline gives CDR1 MGHDK, CDR2 SYGVNS. The CDR3 covers 14 residues. CDR3 sequence reads: CASSIPGSQETQYF. CDR3 nucleotides: TGTGCCAGCAGTATCCCCGGGTCACAAGAGACCCAGTACTTC.

The chain combines TRBV30 with TRBJ2-5; 11 nucleotides agree with TRBD1. The CDR3 totals 17 residues. The germline V gene has CDR1 GTSNPN and CDR2 SVGIG (reference sequence). The CDR3 loop reads CAYERTGGWRDEETQYF. For the CDR3, the DNA is TGTGCTTACGAAAGGACAGGGGGCTGGCGCGACGAAGAGACCCAGTACTTC. The full variable domain, in which reference TRBV30 and TRBJ2-5 provide the parts outside the CDR3, is SQTIHQWPATLVQPVGSPLSLECTVEGTSNPNLYWYRQAAGRGLQLLFYSVGIGQISSEVPQNLSASRPQDRQFILSSKKLLLSDSGFYLCAYERTGGWRDEETQYFGPGTRLLVL.

The rearrangement links TRBV4-1 to TRBJ1-5; D uncertain. The CDR3 is made up of 15 amino acids. Germline-derived CDR1 and CDR2 are MGHRA and YSYEKL. V gave up 2 bases and J gave up 2 bases, with 10 bases separating them. CDR3 nucleotide sequence: TGCGCCAGCAGCCAATCCCTTTTCGGCAATCAGCCCCAGCATTTT. Encoded protein: CASSQSLFGNQPQHF.

The rearrangement joins TRBV18 to TRBJ2-5; TRBD1 matches at 10 bases. Germline CDR1 KGHSH, CDR2 LQKENI. The CDR3 loop spans 14 amino acids. J was trimmed by 5 bases and V by 3 bases; bases with no gene match: 3. CDR3 sequence reads: CASSPGQGTETQYF. CDR3 DNA: TGTGCCAGCTCACCGGGACAGGGGACGGAGACCCAGTACTTC.

The genes are TRBV7-9 and TRBJ2-1, with 7 bases fitting TRBD1. CDR1 is SEHNR and CDR2 is FQNEAQ in the germline V gene (reference sequence). The J segment lost 1 base and the V segment lost 5 bases, leaving 8 bases of the junction unmatched. This CDR3 contains 16 residues. CDR3 region: CASSNIEGASYNEQFF. The CDR3 bases are TGTGCCAGCAGCAATATCGAGGGGGCTTCCTACAATGAGCAGTTCTTC.